The 26 T cell receptor beta chains below were found in one sample sequenced in a study of regulatory T cells in long-lasting Graves disease. Time point described: newly diagnosed GD, antithyroid drugs for less than 3 months. Making the TCR library involved RNA that had been extracted from PBMCs. CDR3 regions were amplified by Arm-PCR using iRepertoire HTBI primers to build TCR beta libraries. MiXCR, run by TCRdb on the multiplex PCR reads, gives a single entry per CDR3 protein. Of around 500,000 distinct CDR3 sequences detected, 15% to 20% appear once; the ten largest clones hold about 25%. These data were likewise used in another study, on T cells in Graves' hyperthyroidism and ophthalmopathy.

The sample consisted of peripheral blood mononuclear cells (PBMCs), taken at new diagnosis, from a patient treated with antithyroid drugs. Receptors were obtained from a woman aged 35-60 years with Graves disease.

Ten or more counts support this clonotype. V gene TRBV18 combines with J gene TRBJ2-1; D call uncertain. This CDR3 spans 11 amino acids. Germline V gene sequence: CDR1 KGHSH, CDR2 LQKENI. V dropped 3 bases and J dropped 9 bases, with 6 bases sitting between them. The CDR3 region is CASSPSAEQFF. The DNA of the CDR3 is TGTGCCAGCTCACCGAGTGCTGAGCAGTTCTTC.

The table lists this clonotype with a count of one. The CDR3 DNA reads TGTGCCAGCAGCTCGGGACAGGGTTTCTCCTACGAGCAGTACTTC. Translation gives CASSSGQGFSYEQYF. The chain recombines TRBV7-9 with TRBJ2-3; 9 bases match TRBD1. The DNA matches TRBJ2-7 better at its end, which makes the J call doubtful. CDR1 is SEHNR, CDR2 FQNEAQ, per germline (reference sequence). The CDR3 contains 15 residues.

The chain carries TRBV20-1 and TRBJ2-3; D might be TRBD2 (6 bases). Between the trimmed V and J ends, which lost 2 bases and 4 bases, there was a span of 13 bases. The CDR3 has 14 amino acids. Germline CDR1 is DFQATT and CDR2 is SNEGSKA (reference sequence). DNA for the CDR3: TGCAGTGCTAGATCCGTAGGGGAGGCAGATACGCAGTATTTT. Protein product: CSARSVGEADTQYF.

This clonotype occurred a few times. The chain uses TRBV6-6 and TRBJ2-2; TRBD1 aligns across 12 bases. Germline CDR1 is MNHNY and CDR2 is SVGAGI (reference sequence). Unmatched junction bases numbered 8, after V lost 0 bases and J lost 9 bases. The CDR3 length is 17 residues. For the CDR3, the DNA is TGTGCCAGCAGTTACTCGGGGGGACAGGGGGCGCAACGGGAGCTGTTTTTT. Encoded protein: CASSYSGGQGAQRELFF.

A few counts support this clonotype. The CDR3 spells CASSPNGGQNTEAFF. CDR3 in DNA: TGTGCCAGCAGCCCCAACGGGGGGCAAAACACTGAAGCTTTCTTT. J is TRBJ1-1 and V is TRBV9; a possible D gene is TRBD1 (6 bases). The germline V gene encodes CDR1 SGDLS and CDR2 YYNGEE. The CDR3 sequence is 15 residues long. Deletions cut 4 bases from V and 2 bases from J, with 15 bases between.

This chain links TRBV4-1 with TRBJ1-2, with D unclear. V gave up 4 bases and J gave up 4 bases, with 16 bases separating them. Germline V CDR1 and CDR2: MGHRA, YSYEKL. The CDR3 length is 15 residues. In DNA form, the CDR3 reads TGCGCCAGCAGCCTCCCGCAGACCGGAATCTATGGCTACACCTTC. It is translated as CASSLPQTGIYGYTF.

This clonotype has just a few counts. The chain recombines TRBV28 with TRBJ2-6; TRBD1 matches at 8 bases. CDR3 size: 17 residues. Germline assignment: CDR1 MDHEN and CDR2 SYDVKM. J lost 2 bases, V lost 3 bases, and 6 bases had no gene match. CDR3 DNA sequence: TGTGCCAGCAGTTTCCTGGGACAGGAGACTGGGGCCAACGTCCTGACTTTC. Translated: CASSFLGQETGANVLTF. The full variable domain, its missing parts supplied by reference TRBV28 and TRBJ2-6, is DVKVTQSSRYLVKRTGEKVFLECVQDMDHENMFWYRQDPGLGLRLIYFSYDVKMKEKGDIPEGYSVSREKKERFSLILESASTNQTSMYLCASSFLGQETGANVLTFGAGSRLTVL.

This clonotype was counted at least ten times. The chain employs TRBV6-1 and TRBJ2-3; D is unclear. V lost 8 bases and J lost 1, with 13 bases in between. Germline CDR1 and CDR2: MNHNS and SASEGT. The CDR3 runs to 14 residues. CDR3 loop: CASLPLGRTDTQYF. CDR3 coding DNA: TGTGCCAGCCTCCCCCTTGGGCGCACAGATACGCAGTATTTT.

This clonotype appeared a few times. The chain links TRBV15 to TRBJ2-3; 9 nucleotides line up with TRBD2. J gave up 2 bases and V 5 bases, and 11 bases lay outside the gene matches. Per germline, CDR1 LNHNV and CDR2 YYDKDF (reference sequence). The CDR3 is 17 amino acids. The chain's CDR3 is CATSDHPLAGPTDTQYF. CDR3 sequence (DNA): TGTGCCACCAGCGACCACCCTCTAGCGGGGCCCACAGATACGCAGTATTTT.

There are many counts of this clonotype. This chain joins TRBV7-4 and TRBJ1-5; TRBD1 is a possible D gene (5 bases). The V gene's germline CDR1 is SGHVT and CDR2 SQSDAQ. This CDR3 is built from 15 residues. V dropped 5 bases and J dropped 7 bases, with 18 bases sitting between them. The CDR3 sequence is CASSPDYRKSQPQHF. CDR3 DNA sequence: TGTGCCAGCAGCCCCGATTACAGGAAGTCGCAGCCCCAGCATTTT. Variable domain in full (rest from reference TRBV7-4 and TRBJ1-5): GAGVSQSPRYKVAKRGRDVALRCDSISGHVTLYWYRQTLGQGSEVLTYSQSDAQRDKSGRPSGRFSAERPERSVSTLKIQRTEQGDSAVYLCASSPDYRKSQPQHFGDGTRLSIL.

This clonotype was detected many times. The rearrangement joins TRBV6-1 to TRBJ2-3, with D uncertain. The V end lost 8 bases, the J end lost 0 bases, and 9 bases lay between the germline ends. Per germline, CDR1 MNHNS and CDR2 SASEGT. This CDR3 comprises 13 residues. The CDR3 bases are TGTGCCAGCCACCCACCAAGCACAGATACGCAGTATTTT. Protein sequence: CASHPPSTDTQYF.

This clonotype was observed a few times. This rearrangement joins TRBV7-2 to TRBJ2-7; 7 nucleotides match TRBD1. This CDR3 is built from 15 residues. Germline CDR1 SGHTA, CDR2 FQGNSA. With V trimmed by 5 bases and J by 3 bases, 10 bases remained unmatched. The CDR3 coding sequence is TGTGCCAGCAGCCTTACCGGGACAGCAAACTACGAGCAGTACTTC. Amino acids: CASSLTGTANYEQYF.

The sample holds many counts of this clonotype. The V gene is TRBV9, the J gene TRBJ2-7; D possibly corresponds to TRBD1 (6 bases). The CDR3 totals 14 residues. Trimming left V 0 bases short and J 6 bases short, with 13 bases between. Germline-derived CDR1 and CDR2 are SGDLS and YYNGEE. The CDR3 spells CASSVAAGAAEQYF. CDR3 nucleotide sequence: TGTGCCAGCAGCGTAGCTGCAGGGGCGGCCGAGCAGTACTTC.

There are many counts of this clonotype. V gene TRBV20-1 combines with J gene TRBJ2-2, with a weak D call TRBD2 (5 bases). The CDR3 runs 15 residues. With 3 bases removed from V and 4 bases from J, the gap between germline ends came to 15 bases. Germline V lookup: CDR1 DFQATT, CDR2 SNEGSKA (reference sequence). CDR3 in DNA: TGCAGTGCTAGCCCCACCCTAGGAGGCACCGGGGAGCTGTTTTTT. This sequence encodes CSASPTLGGTGELFF.

V and J are TRBV25-1 and TRBJ1-6; possibly TRBD1 for D (5 bases). Trimming removed 1 base from V and 6 bases from J, with 10 bases in between. The CDR3 spans 15 residues. Germline CDR1 MGHDK, CDR2 SYGVNS. In nucleotides, the CDR3 is TGTGCCAGCAGTGAATCAAGGGGTCGTAATTCACCCCTCCACTTT. As protein: CASSESRGRNSPLHF.

V is TRBV11-2 and J is TRBJ1-2, with D uncertain. Between the trimmed V and J ends, which lost 5 bases and 5 bases, there was a span of 12 bases. This CDR3 has 13 residues. Germline CDR1 is SGHAT and CDR2 is FQNNGV. CDR3 loop: CASSINPEYGYTF. The CDR3 nucleotides are TGTGCCAGCAGCATAAACCCAGAGTATGGCTACACCTTC.

The chain recombines TRBV6-2 or TRBV6-3 with TRBJ1-5, with D unclear. Trimming left V 5 bases short and J 7 bases short, with 12 bases between. CDR3 length: 13 residues. Germline V gene data show CDR1 as MNHEY and CDR2 as SVGEGT. The CDR3 sequence: CASSSGSGQPQHF. In DNA form, the CDR3 reads TGTGCCAGCAGTAGTGGGAGTGGACAGCCCCAGCATTTT.

This clonotype was observed many times. This chain uses TRBV20-1 with TRBJ2-2; D might be TRBD2 (6 bases). The V end lost 6 bases, the J end lost 8 bases, and 13 bases lay between the germline ends. This CDR3 spans 12 amino acids. Germline-derived CDR1 and CDR2 are DFQATT and SNEGSKA (reference sequence). CDR3 sequence (DNA): TGCAGTGCCCCGAGGAGGGAGGGGGAGCTGTTTTTT. This gives the protein CSAPRREGELFF.

This clonotype was picked up many times. The J gene is TRBJ2-1, the V gene TRBV5-4; 11 nucleotides agree with TRBD1. The CDR3 has 16 residues. Germline lookup yields CDR1 SGHNT and CDR2 YYREEE (reference sequence). V shed 4 bases and J 5 bases; nucleotides not matched to a gene: 8. The CDR3, as DNA: TGTGCCAGCAGCGTCCGGACAGGGGGCGCGAACAATGAGCAGTTCTTC. Translated, it gives CASSVRTGGANNEQFF.

Only a few counts were recorded for this clonotype. The V call is TRBV7-9, the J call TRBJ1-2, with D hard to call. The CDR3 covers 13 residues. V was cut by 1 base and J by 3 bases, with 6 bases left in between. Germline V gives CDR1 SEHNR, CDR2 FQNEAQ (reference sequence). CDR3 protein: CASSLDSHYGYTF. The CDR3 nucleotides are TGTGCCAGCAGCTTAGACAGCCACTATGGCTACACCTTC.

This clonotype turned up a few times. This chain uses TRBV7-9 with TRBJ1-1; D call uncertain. Germline V gene sequence: CDR1 SEHNR, CDR2 FQNEAQ (reference sequence). V lost 1 base and J lost 1, with 7 bases in between. This CDR3 spans 14 amino acids. The CDR3 is CASSLEDPNTEAFF. The CDR3 bases are TGTGCCAGCAGCTTAGAAGACCCGAACACTGAAGCTTTCTTT.

This clonotype turned up a few times. This sequence joins TRBV5-4 and TRBJ2-3; no clear D. Germline assignment: CDR1 SGHNT and CDR2 YYREEE (reference sequence). The CDR3 runs to 14 residues. The germline V and J ends were trimmed by 3 bases and 0 bases, with 8 bases remaining between them. CDR3 protein: CASSSTWSTDTQYF. In nucleotides, the CDR3 is TGTGCCAGCAGCTCGACCTGGAGCACAGATACGCAGTATTTT.

This clonotype occurred many times. The chain uses TRBV11-3 and TRBJ2-5; weak D call: TRBD2 (5 bases). Germline CDR1 SGHNT, CDR2 YENEEA. V lost 3 bases, J lost 5 bases, and 22 bases lay in between. The length of the CDR3 is 17 residues. The CDR3 spells CASSLATRRRTGETQYF. In DNA, the CDR3 is TGTGCCAGCAGCTTGGCCACTCGGCGGAGGACTGGGGAGACCCAGTACTTC.

This clonotype was recorded many times. The chain recombines TRBV28 with TRBJ2-5, with D possibly being TRBD2 (5 bases). This CDR3 region has 13 residues. Looked up from germline, CDR1 is MDHEN and CDR2 is SYDVKM. The V end was cut by 6 bases, the J end by 3 bases, with 11 bases between. The CDR3 protein is CASRGANEETQYF. CDR3 DNA: TGTGCCAGCAGGGGAGCTAATGAAGAGACCCAGTACTTC.

In this sample, this clonotype turned up many times. The chain couples TRBV20-1 to TRBJ2-1, with TRBD2 matching over 13 bases. This CDR3 is built from 17 residues. Germline V gene sequence: CDR1 DFQATT, CDR2 SNEGSKA (reference sequence). V lost 0 bases, J lost 4 bases, and 6 bases stayed unmatched. The CDR3 region is CSARDSGLAGAYNEQFF. CDR3 sequence (DNA): TGCAGTGCTAGAGATTCCGGACTAGCGGGGGCTTACAATGAGCAGTTCTTC.

V is TRBV20-1 and J is TRBJ1-2; 8 bases agree with TRBD1. The CDR3 has 13 residues. V dropped 7 bases and J dropped 8; count of bases not matched to a gene: 12. The germline CDR1 and CDR2 sequences are DFQATT and SNEGSKA (reference sequence). The CDR3 loop is CSVREGQGGGYTF. The CDR3 DNA reads TGCAGTGTTAGGGAAGGACAGGGTGGAGGCTACACCTTC.